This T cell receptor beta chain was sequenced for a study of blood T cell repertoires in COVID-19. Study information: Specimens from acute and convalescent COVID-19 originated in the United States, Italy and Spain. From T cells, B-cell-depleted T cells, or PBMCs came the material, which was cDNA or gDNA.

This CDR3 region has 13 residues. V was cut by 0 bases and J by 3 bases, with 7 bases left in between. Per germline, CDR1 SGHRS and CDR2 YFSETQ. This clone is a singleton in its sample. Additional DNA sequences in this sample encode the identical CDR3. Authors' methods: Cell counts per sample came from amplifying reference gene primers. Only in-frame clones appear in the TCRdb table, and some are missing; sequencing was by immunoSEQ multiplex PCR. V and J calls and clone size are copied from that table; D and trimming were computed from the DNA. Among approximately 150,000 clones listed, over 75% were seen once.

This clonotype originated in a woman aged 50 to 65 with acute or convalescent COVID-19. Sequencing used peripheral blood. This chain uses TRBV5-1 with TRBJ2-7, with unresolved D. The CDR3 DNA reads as TGCGCCAGCAGCTTGGACCGAGTCTACGAGCAGTACTTC. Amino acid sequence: CASSLDRVYEQYF.